Sequencing of this T cell receptor (beta chain) was carried out in a study of beta chain features in type 1 diabetes. Points from the study as a whole: Short templates might get an advantage during PCR, and this would be equal in patients and controls. Within each of all four CD4+ subsets, Type 1 diabetes patients had TCRB CDR3s that were moderately but significantly shorter.

The V and J ends lost 4 bases and 0 bases respectively, with 12 bases between them. This CDR3 has 15 amino acids. Germline V lookup: CDR1 SGHNT, CDR2 YYREEE (reference sequence). The whole isolated RNA underwent reverse transcription, so sequencing captured expressed TCRB transcripts. TCRdb keeps only in-frame clones here, not all; method: immunoSEQ multiplex PCR. Of about 370,000 clones detected, over 8.5% appear once; the ten largest clones hold about 0.64%. This clone showed up just a few times. As yet, its antigen is unknown. The specimen sequenced was central memory CD4+ T cells from blood. The chain combines TRBV5-4 with TRBJ2-3; D might be TRBD2 (5 bases). The source of this sequence is a man in his thirties or forties with type 1 diabetes. The CDR3 loop reads CASSKRSGSTDTQYF. The CDR3 DNA follows: TGTGCCAGCAGCAAAAGAAGCGGTAGCACAGATACGCAGTATTTT.